Listed here is a single T cell receptor beta chain. Its cognate antigen is unknown. These data come from a study of beta chain features in type 1 diabetes. Study results and limitations: Among all four CD4+ subsets, Type 1 diabetes patients had TCRB CDR3s that were moderately but significantly shorter. Whatever favoring of shorter templates PCR might show would apply equally to patients and controls. Patients' naive, central memory and regulatory TCRB repertoires appeared more alike than those of healthy donors.

CDR1 SQVTM and CDR2 ANQGSEA come from the germline V gene. V shed 8 bases and J 4 bases; nucleotides not matched to a gene: 13. The CDR3 is made up of 15 amino acids. Sorting based on CD45RO/CCR7/CD25/CD127/CD95/CD27 separated CD4+ naive, central memory, regulatory and stem cell-like memory cells. Sorted populations were all over 95% pure. Expressed TCRB transcripts were sequenced, since all the RNA that had been isolated was reverse transcribed. Profiled with immunoSEQ multiplex PCR; TCRdb holds only in-frame clones, not every one. The sample holds approximately 600,000 clones, about an eighth seen once.

This rearrangement joins TRBV29-1 to TRBJ1-1, with TRBD1 identical over 10 bases. This clonotype originated in a young man with type 1 diabetes. The sample consisted of naive CD4+ T cells from blood. The CDR3 DNA reads as TGCAGCTCATGGACAGGGGGGCGGCCCAGCACTGAAGCTTTCTTT. This sequence encodes CSSWTGGRPSTEAFF.